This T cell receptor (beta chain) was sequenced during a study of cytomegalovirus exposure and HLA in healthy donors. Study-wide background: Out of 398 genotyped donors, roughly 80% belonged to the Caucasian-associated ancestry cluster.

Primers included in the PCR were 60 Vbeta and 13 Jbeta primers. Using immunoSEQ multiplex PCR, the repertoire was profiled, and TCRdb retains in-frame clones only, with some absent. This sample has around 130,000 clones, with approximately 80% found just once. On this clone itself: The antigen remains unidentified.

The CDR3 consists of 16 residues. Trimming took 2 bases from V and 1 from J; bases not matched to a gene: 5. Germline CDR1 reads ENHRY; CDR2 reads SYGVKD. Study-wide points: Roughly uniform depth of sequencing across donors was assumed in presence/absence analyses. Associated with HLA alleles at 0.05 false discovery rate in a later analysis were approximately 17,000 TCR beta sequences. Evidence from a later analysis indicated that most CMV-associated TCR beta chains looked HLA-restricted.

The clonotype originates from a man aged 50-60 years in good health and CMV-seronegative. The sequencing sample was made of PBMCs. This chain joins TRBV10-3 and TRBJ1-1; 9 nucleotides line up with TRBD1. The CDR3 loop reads CAISEETGGTNTEAFF. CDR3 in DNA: TGTGCCATCAGTGAGGAAACAGGGGGCACGAACACTGAAGCTTTCTTT.